This TCR beta chain originates from a study of cytomegalovirus exposure and HLA in healthy donors. The CDR3 is 16 amino acids. Germline CDR1 and CDR2: SEHNR and FQNEAQ (reference sequence). V shed 4 bases, J shed 5 bases, and the junction held 10 bases outside the gene matches. Use of 60 Vbeta and 13 Jbeta primers characterized the PCR. TCRdb's table, derived via immunoSEQ multiplex PCR, lists solely in-frame clones and lacks some. This sample has roughly 120,000 clones, with over 60% found just once. Source material: PBMCs. This TCR was recovered from a human donor in good health. The rearrangement joins TRBV7-9 to TRBJ2-3; 9 positions agree with TRBD2. This chain's CDR3 is CASSSRGLAGLDTQYF. For the CDR3, the DNA is TGTGCCAGCAGCTCTAGGGGGCTAGCGGGGTTAGATACGCAGTATTTT. The complete variable domain, with remaining parts taken from reference TRBV7-9 and TRBJ2-3, reads DTGVSQNPRHKITKRGQNVTFRCDPISEHNRLYWYRQTLGQGPEFLTYFQNEAQLEKSRLLSDRFSAERPKGSFSTLEIQRTEQGDSAMYLCASSSRGLAGLDTQYFGPGTRLTVL.